This T cell receptor (beta chain) derives from a study of regulatory T cells in long-lasting Graves disease. Documented time point: persistent/refractory GD, antithyroid drugs over 5 years with positive TRAb. PBMC RNA was the source of the TCR library. Construction of TCR beta libraries relied on iRepertoire HTBI primers and on Arm-PCR targeting CDR3 regions. In the authors' methods: About 62 TRBV and roughly 15 TRBJ segments were identified across samples. TCRdb itself ran the multiplex PCR reads through MiXCR, one entry per CDR3 protein. TCRdb, rather than the study authors, made the V and J calls. The sample includes some 440,000 distinct CDR3 sequences, 20% of them seen just once. CDR3 length: 13 amino acids. Between the trimmed V and J ends, which lost 1 base and 2 bases, there was a span of 5 bases. Germline assignment: CDR1 SGHDN and CDR2 FVKESK.

The chain links TRBV14 to TRBJ1-2; D ambiguous. Material: peripheral blood mononuclear cells (PBMCs), obtained when the disease was refractory, from a patient treated with antithyroid drugs. This receptor was identified in a female donor with Graves disease. The CDR3, as DNA: TGTGCCAGCAGCCAAGTAACGAACTATGGCTACACCTTC. This codes for CASSQVTNYGYTF.